The clone carrying this TCR beta chain was recorded at least ten times. Its antigen is currently unknown. V was pared by 3 bases and J by 3 bases, with 9 bases between. The CDR3 is 14 residues long. Germline V lookup: CDR1 SNHLY, CDR2 FYNNEI. This entry is derived from a study of T cells in Graves' hyperthyroidism and ophthalmopathy. RNA transcripts served as the template for amplifying TCR beta CDR3 regions. A set of HTBI primers served as the primers for a first-round RT-PCR of the TCR CDR3. TCRdb itself ran the multiplex PCR reads through MiXCR, one entry per CDR3 protein. The sample records 250,000 to 350,000 distinct CDR3 sequences, approximately 15% being singletons. Study-wide results and limits: Most thyroid clonotypes with frequency above 0.001 were detected in blood.

PBMCs stemmed from about 9.7 ml fresh peripheral blood. This chain connects TRBV2 to TRBJ1-5; D ambiguous. Sequences were obtained from blood. This sequence originates from a woman in her sixties with Graves' ophthalmopathy. The CDR3 reads CASSESHPNQPQHF. In DNA, the CDR3 is TGTGCCAGCAGTGAGTCCCACCCCAATCAGCCCCAGCATTTT.